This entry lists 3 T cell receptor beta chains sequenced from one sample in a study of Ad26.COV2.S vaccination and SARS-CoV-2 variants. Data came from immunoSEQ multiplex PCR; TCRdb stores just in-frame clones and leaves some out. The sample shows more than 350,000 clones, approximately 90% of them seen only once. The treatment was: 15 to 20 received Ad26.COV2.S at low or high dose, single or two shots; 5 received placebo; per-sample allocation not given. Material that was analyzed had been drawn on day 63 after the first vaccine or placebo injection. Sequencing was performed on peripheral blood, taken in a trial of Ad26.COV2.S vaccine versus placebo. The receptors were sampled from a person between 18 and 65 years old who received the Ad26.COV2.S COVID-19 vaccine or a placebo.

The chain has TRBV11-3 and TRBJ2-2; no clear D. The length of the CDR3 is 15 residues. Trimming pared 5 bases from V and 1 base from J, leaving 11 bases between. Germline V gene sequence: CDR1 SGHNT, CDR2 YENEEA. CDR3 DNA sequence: TGTGCCAGCAGCCCGAGGTCGGGGAACACCGGGGAGCTGTTTTTT. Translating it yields CASSPRSGNTGELFF.

The CDR3 is CASSLGGSSYNEQFF. DNA for the CDR3: TGTGCCAGTAGTCTCGGGGGATCCTCCTACAATGAGCAGTTCTTC. V gene TRBV19 combines with J gene TRBJ2-1, with D possibly matching TRBD2 (6 bases). Germline lookup yields CDR1 LNHDA and CDR2 SQIVND (reference sequence). Trimming cost V 5 bases and J 0 bases, with 11 bases left between them. This CDR3 has 15 amino acids.

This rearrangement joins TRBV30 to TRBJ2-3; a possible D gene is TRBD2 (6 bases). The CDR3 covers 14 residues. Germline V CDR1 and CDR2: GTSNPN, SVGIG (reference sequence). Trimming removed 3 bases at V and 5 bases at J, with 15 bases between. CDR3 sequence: CAWRPPGGGDTQYF. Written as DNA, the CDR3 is TGTGCCTGGAGACCCCCCGGGGGTGGAGATACGCAGTATTTT.